The text below deals with one T cell receptor (beta chain). The target of this receptor is not known. There are no base qualities to consult, and no much larger clone falls within one base. The CDR3 has 14 amino acids, counting the end cysteine and phenylalanine. Of all the DNA, just the CDR3 is kept, 42 bases in frame from base 1. CDR1 and CDR2 were assigned from the germline V gene as ENHRY and SYGVKD. The germline V and J ends show losses of 1 base and 7 bases respectively, and no gene match explains 7 bases of the junction. The library was generated by the immunoSEQ multiplex PCR assay. A mixture of 60 forward primers for TCR Vbeta segments and 13 reverse primers for TCR Jbeta segments was used in the multiplex PCR. Amplification of the CDR3 region of rearranged TCR beta genes was performed with a multiplex PCR assay on genomic DNA. The amplified TCR beta libraries were sequenced on the Illumina HiSeq System as 87-base-pair reads. Per the original workflow: A later analysis counted some 74 million unique TCR beta chains across the 550 to 750 repertoires, and roughly 9.9 million of these chains were shared by at least two donors. Raw reads were error-corrected and collapsed into unique sequences with a nearest-neighbor algorithm that merged closely related sequences to remove PCR and sequencing errors. V, D and J gene segments were assigned by aligning CDR3 sequences to IMGT reference sequences. For a sequence to be retained, a match of at least six nucleotides to both a V gene segment and a J gene segment was required. Rearrangements were classified as productive when the CDR3 lacked stop codons and remained in frame with V and J, and all other rearrangements were classified as non-productive. Following IMGT convention, CDR3 was defined as the stretch from the second conserved V-encoded cysteine up to the conserved J-encoded phenylalanine. The earlier analysis of some 540 of the donors excluded any sequence lacking an unambiguous match to a single V gene segment. In an earlier analysis of about 590 of the donors, a V segment was called functional when productive rearrangements were above 56.7%, and segregating when the standard deviation between donors exceeded 5%. A statistical classification framework was developed to diagnose cytomegalovirus status using the catalog of TCR beta chain sequences. A later analysis assigned V and J genes by comparing TCR nucleotide sequences with IMGT/GENE-DB human TR gene sequences. The TCRdist pipeline was used in a later analysis to assign CDR3 sequences and most-parsimonious VDJ recombination scenarios. In a later analysis, each TCR beta chain was defined by its CDR3 amino acid sequence together with its V-gene family, and reads without a unique V-gene family were excluded. As a way to deal with suspected cross-contamination and a sequencing artifact, a later analysis dropped approximately 570 nucleotide sequences that were highly shared and had low generation probability. A later analysis calculated a clonal expansion index for each public chain from normalized within-repertoire ranks of inferred template counts. A later analysis computed generation probabilities with a VDJ recombination model fitted to out-of-frame rearrangements, and checked the results against IGoR. Hypergeometric tests were used in a later analysis to score TCR-TCR, TCR-HLA and TCR-CMV co-occurrence, with a repertoire-size bias correction applied to the TCR pairs. A later analysis estimated false discovery rates by permuting HLA or CMV assignments 20 times. In a later analysis, co-occurring TCRs were grouped using DBSCAN, with TCRdist sequence similarity added in when clustering inside HLA-allele-positive subsets. Repertoires with fewer than 30,000 or more than 120,000 public chains were left out of co-occurrence clustering, as were about 5 repertoires with anomalous nucleotide sharing. Entries here come from immuneACCESS through TCRdb and include only in-frame sequences with V and J called. Some clones fail to appear in such tables; in the studies checked, an unresolved V gene covers under half of the shortfall, and the cause of the remainder is unknown. V and J calls and clone size come straight from that table; D and trimming were deduced from the DNA. A total of roughly 80,000 clones appear in this sample, under 80% of them only once. The top ten hold around 10% of the sample.

This record belongs to a study of cytomegalovirus exposure and HLA in healthy donors (dated by TCRdb to the late 2010s). In terms of the full investigation: According to an earlier analysis of 550 to 750 of the donors, about 180 million T cells yielded roughly 110 million unique TCR beta sequences and about 300 Gb of sequence data. Every discovery cohort repertoire had been produced on one sequencing platform. The genetic ancestry cluster associated with self-reported Caucasian donors included about 84% of the 398 genotyped donors. Using immunosequencing, the study profiled T cell repertoires from roughly 650 subjects and related those repertoires to cytomegalovirus serostatus. Donor age, sex, ethnicity and CMV serostatus were compiled alongside the repertoire data. Among some 400 genotyped donors of the cohort, an average of around 250,000 unique TCR beta nucleotide sequences was sequenced per donor, of which about 19% were non-productive. Approximately 300 gigabases of sequencing data and 70 million to 95 million unique TCR sequences made up an early release that covered nearly 650 HLA-typed donors. Four or five DR-DQ haplotypes were handled as single units for association and clustering because linkage in the cohort was strong. A later genetic analysis used genome-wide SNP genotypes for about three fifths of the 666 donors, treating that subset as a discovery cohort. Typing coverage differed by locus: A, B, C, DRB1 and DQB1 were typed in roughly 620-630 donors, DQA1 in about 550, DPA1 in some 610, and DPB1 in roughly 450. An earlier analysis of 500 to 650 of the donors applied high-throughput TCR beta sequencing to assess whether each TCR beta V gene segment acted as functional or pseudogenic. In addition to the first cohort of approximately 650 subjects, a separate validation cohort of approximately 130 different subjects was used. The study was designed to test whether signatures of past pathogen exposure could be identified by cataloging public T cell receptors. In the later analysis, no new phenotypic data were used to find candidate immune exposures; instead, reliance was placed on TCR beta sequences and their occurrence across donors. A later analysis re-analyzed previously published TCR beta repertoires from several hundred donors and added high-resolution HLA genotyping to study TCR occurrence patterns. HLA typing included class I and class II loci at four-digit resolution. The study combined high-throughput TCR immunosequencing, statistical association of individual TCRs with disease status, and machine learning to predict cytomegalovirus infection status.

Paper-wide results and their limitations: While some public TCRs were present in many individuals, most TCR sequences turned up only very rarely across donors. Because counts were too low, roughly 18 rarely observed V segments, including chromosome 9 orphons, were left out of the earlier analysis of 587 of the donors. A later genetic analysis reported fewer N-insertions in productive TCRs among donors in an Asian-associated ancestry cluster than the 666-donor mean. A group of highly shared sequence variants was considered likely to be a technical artifact of the sequencing pipeline. Some IMGT-functional V segments, including TRBV6-2 and TRBV6-3, could not be told apart with the 87-base-pair reads, so those segments were excluded. In a later analysis, the rate of TCR association differed among HLA loci, with DRB1 alleles having the most associated TCRs and HLA-C alleles having the fewest. A later genetic analysis associated a missense DCLRE1C variant with V-gene and J-gene trimming of TCR beta chains, and an independent cohort replicated the association. Several of the top co-occurrence clusters appeared to be linked to parvovirus B19, influenza, CMV and Epstein-Barr virus, according to a later analysis. The classifier was reported to diagnose cytomegalovirus status with high specificity and sensitivity in both the original and validation cohorts. Only TCR beta chains were sequenced in this cohort, and the absence of alpha or paired-chain data limited detectable features. In a later analysis, HLA-associated TCR beta chains were found to be more clonally expanded and to have lower generation probabilities than equally common non-associated chains. Because HLA typing was unavailable for some donors at each locus, only the typed subset was used in association tests. Correlated functional status among segregating V segments might be attributable to linkage disequilibrium, but an unknown experimental factor could not be ruled out. Roughly uniform sequencing depth across donors was assumed in presence/absence analyses, although this assumption may not hold. When HLA alleles, especially DR and DQ, strongly co-occurred, attributing TCR associations to individual alleles was difficult. According to the authors, the approach could potentially be generalized to other disease states and immunological phenotypes. In vitro tests confirmed that a few of the cytomegalovirus-associated TCR beta chains recognize cytomegalovirus antigens. A later analysis found that most CMV-associated TCR beta chains appeared HLA-restricted, with HLA associations seemingly driven largely by CMV exposure. In the study, some 180 TCR beta chains were listed as associated with cytomegalovirus. An earlier analysis of around 500 of the donors showed that most TCR beta V segments appeared in productive rearrangements either about 87% or about 30% of the time, which broadly matched IMGT annotations. A further reported finding was that TCR beta sequences accurately predicted the HLA-A and HLA-B alleles for most subjects in the first cohort. In a later analysis, 16,951 TCR beta sequences were associated with specific HLA alleles at a false discovery rate of 0.05. The only immune exposure information available for the cohort was CMV serostatus.

In total, roughly 670 healthy bone marrow donors made up the cohort. All cohort members were sampled while nominally healthy, although unrecorded immune exposures were likely present. The donor tested CMV seropositive, placing the donor among the 289 seropositive members of the cohort. A peripheral blood sample was collected from each donor, and TCR beta sequencing was performed on peripheral blood mononuclear cells. Genomic DNA extraction from the blood cell samples was performed with the Qiagen DNeasy Blood Extraction Kit. Sequencing input: PBMCs. The receptor was derived from a male donor in good health and CMV-seropositive. The chain joins TRBV10-3 to TRBJ2-7; 7 bases in the junction line up with TRBD1. This receptor has the CDR3 CAISEWTGVKEQYF. The sequence in DNA is TGTGCCATCAGTGAGTGGACAGGTGTTAAAGAGCAGTACTTC.